This TCR beta chain stems from a study of shared clonotypes between healthy human individuals. Study outcomes and limitations: Between a few donors, naive CD4 clonotypes were shared at a level of about 5%.

Profiled with immunoSEQ multiplex PCR; TCRdb holds only in-frame clones, not every one. The table includes around 2.3 million clones, approximately 95% detected once. Healthy adults negative for HIV, lacking recent acute infections or vaccinations, served as donors. Each sample came from a Caucasian adult donor living in Nashville, Tennessee. V lost 2 bases and J lost 4, with 10 bases in between. CDR3 length: 13 residues. CDR1 is SGHDT, CDR2 YYEEEE, per germline. This clone was counted a single time. Its specificity is not known. The receptor comes from a man aged 18 to 30 in good health. The V call is TRBV5-6, the J call TRBJ2-7; D not resolved. The sequencing input was naive CD4+ T cells sorted from blood. Subset specified: CD45RA+ positively selected. CDR3 nucleotides: TGTGCCAGCAGCTTTGACTTCTCATACGAGCAGTACTTC. Residues: CASSFDFSYEQYF.